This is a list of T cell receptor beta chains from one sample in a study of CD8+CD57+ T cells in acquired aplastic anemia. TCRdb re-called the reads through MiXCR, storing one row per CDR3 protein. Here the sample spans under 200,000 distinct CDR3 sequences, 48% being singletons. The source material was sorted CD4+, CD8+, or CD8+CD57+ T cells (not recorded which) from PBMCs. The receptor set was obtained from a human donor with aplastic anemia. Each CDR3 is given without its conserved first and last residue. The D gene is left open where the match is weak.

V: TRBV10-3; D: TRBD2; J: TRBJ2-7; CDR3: AIRTGLVSYEQY
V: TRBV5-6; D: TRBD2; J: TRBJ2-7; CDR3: ASSLLVVAGSYEQY
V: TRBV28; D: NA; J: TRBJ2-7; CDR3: ASSLEQGFSYEQY
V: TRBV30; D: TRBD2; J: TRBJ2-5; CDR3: AWRASGVETQY
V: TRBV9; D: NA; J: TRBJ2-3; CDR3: ASSWASETDTQY
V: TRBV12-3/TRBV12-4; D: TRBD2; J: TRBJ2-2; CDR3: ASSLGSGGPNRELF
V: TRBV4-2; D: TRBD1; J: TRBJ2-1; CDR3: ASSRGQGAHNEQS
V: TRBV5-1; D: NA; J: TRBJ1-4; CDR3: ASSLGPPTHRTPANNEKLF
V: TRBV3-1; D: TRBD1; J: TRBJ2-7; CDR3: ASSQGTGGPYEQY
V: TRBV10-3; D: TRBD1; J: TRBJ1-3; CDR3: AISAAGTGNTIY
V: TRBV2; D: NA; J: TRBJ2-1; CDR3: ASSRYSNEQF
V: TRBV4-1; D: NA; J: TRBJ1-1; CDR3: ASSQDSRAGTGTEAF
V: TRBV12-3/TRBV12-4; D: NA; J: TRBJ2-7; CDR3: ASTGAGVLYEQY
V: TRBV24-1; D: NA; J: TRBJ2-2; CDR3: ATSDLGSGGAGELF
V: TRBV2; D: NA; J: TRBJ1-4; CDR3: ASSDTYNEKLF
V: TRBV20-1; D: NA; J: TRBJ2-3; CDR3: SARGPGVSTDTQY
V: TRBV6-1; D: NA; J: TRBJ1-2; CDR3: ASSKGSGYT
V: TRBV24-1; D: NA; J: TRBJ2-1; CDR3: ATSDGGPNEQF
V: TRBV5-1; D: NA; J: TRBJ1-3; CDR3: ASSRGDLPGNTIY
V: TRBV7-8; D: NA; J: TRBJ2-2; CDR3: ASSPGGGELF
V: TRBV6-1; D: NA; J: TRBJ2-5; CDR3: ASTVPSSRPETQY
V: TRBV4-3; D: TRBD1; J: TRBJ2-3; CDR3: ASSQDRTGEEY
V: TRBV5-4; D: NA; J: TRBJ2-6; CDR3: ARKFWGRRSGANVLT
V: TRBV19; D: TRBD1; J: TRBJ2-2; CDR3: ASSIPWGQGDTGELF
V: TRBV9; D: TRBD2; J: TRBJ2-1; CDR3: ASSVGAGGGYNEQF
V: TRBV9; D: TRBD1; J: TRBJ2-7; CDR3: ASSVDWDRGIEQY
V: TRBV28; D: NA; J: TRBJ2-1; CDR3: ASSPGEANSYNEQF
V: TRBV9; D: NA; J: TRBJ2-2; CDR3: ASSPEARTGELF
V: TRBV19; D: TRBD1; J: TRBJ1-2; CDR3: ASYPGTGGGGYT
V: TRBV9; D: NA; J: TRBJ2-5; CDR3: ASSVEWGEETQY
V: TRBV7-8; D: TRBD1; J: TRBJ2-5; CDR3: ASSTDRGETQY
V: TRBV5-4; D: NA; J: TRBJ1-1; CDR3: ASTIGVRMNTEAF
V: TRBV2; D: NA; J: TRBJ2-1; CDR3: ASGVEGGEQF
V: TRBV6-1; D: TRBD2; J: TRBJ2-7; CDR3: ASSVTSGIFYEQY
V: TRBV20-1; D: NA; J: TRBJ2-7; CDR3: SARDSGRYHEQY
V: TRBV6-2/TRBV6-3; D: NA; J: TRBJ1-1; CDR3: ASSPGDAEAF
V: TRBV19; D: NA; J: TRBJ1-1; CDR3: ASSWTNTEAF
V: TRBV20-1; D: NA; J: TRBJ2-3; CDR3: SARDSGLGTDTQY
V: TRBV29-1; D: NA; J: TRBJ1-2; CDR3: SVGTGRVYNGYT
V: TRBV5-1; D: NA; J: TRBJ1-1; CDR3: ASSWQRGGTEAF
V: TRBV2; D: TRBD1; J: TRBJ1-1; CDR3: ASRGQGYTEAF
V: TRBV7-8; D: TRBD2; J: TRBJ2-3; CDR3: ASSRQTSGRQY
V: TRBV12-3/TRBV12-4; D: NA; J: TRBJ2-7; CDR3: ASRLGTAYEQY
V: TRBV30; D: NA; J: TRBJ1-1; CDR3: AWSVTLGNTEAF
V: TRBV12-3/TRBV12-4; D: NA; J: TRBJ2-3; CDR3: ASSDGEATDTQY
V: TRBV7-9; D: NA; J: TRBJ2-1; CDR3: ASSSRNEQF
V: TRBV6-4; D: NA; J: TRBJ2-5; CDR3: ASSPSGPQETQY
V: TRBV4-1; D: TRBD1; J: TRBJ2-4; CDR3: ASSQEVSHRGETKNIQY
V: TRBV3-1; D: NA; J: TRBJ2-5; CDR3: ASSQDQKTQY
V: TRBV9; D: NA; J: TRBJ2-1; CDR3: ASSVNPRGNEQF
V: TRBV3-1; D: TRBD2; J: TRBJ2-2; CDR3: ASSQVSGGGTGELF
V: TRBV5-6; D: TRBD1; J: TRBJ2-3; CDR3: ASSPTRPTGGTDTQY
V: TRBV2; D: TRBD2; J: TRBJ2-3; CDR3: ASRTSGGADTQY
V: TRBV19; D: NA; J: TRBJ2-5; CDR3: ASSASGPQTQY